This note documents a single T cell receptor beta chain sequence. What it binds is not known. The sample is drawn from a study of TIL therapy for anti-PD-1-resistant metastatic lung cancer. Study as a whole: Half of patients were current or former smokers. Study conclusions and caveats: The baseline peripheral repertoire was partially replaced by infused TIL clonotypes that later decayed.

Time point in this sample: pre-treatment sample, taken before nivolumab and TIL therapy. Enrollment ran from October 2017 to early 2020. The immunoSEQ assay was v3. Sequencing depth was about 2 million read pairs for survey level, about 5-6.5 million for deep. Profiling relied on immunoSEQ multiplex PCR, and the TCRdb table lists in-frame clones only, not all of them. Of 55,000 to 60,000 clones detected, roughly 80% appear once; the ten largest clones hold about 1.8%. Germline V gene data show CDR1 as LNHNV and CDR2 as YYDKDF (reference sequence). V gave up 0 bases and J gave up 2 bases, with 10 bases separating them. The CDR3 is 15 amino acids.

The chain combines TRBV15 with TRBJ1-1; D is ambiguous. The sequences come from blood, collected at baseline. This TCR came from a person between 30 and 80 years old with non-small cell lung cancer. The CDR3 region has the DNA TGTGCCACCAGCAGAGATGTCAGGTTCAACACTGAAGCTTTCTTT. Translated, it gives CATSRDVRFNTEAFF.